The clone carrying this T cell receptor beta chain was picked up one time. Its antigen is not identified. This entry belongs to a study of T-cell reconstitution after alpha-beta-depleted transplantation in children. Findings and caveats of the study: Diversity and T-cell counts at one year after transplant derived mostly from new T cells. Some patients showed high day-60 TCRbeta diversity, which derived from surviving recipient T cells and thymic progenitors. Two months or so post-transplant, alpha-beta T cells reportedly derived from several hundred expanded graft clones.

Unique molecular identifiers were built into the TCRbeta library. MiXCR, applied by TCRdb to the PCR reads, yields one record per CDR3 protein. The sample has a few hundred thousand distinct CDR3 sequences, 43% seen once. This TCR came from a girl aged 2 to 10 with aplastic anemia, due to receive a stem cell transplant. This material consisted of PBMCs, taken before TCRalphabeta/CD19-depleted stem cell transplant.

Here the CDR3 reads CASSLAASGVETQYF. The CDR3, as DNA: TGTGCCAGCAGCTTAGCCGCTAGCGGAGTGGAGACCCAGTACTTC. The genes are TRBV7-2 and TRBJ2-5; TRBD2 matches at 7 bases. With 0 bases clipped from V and 5 bases from J, the junction kept 6 bases outside the gene matches. This CDR3 comprises 15 residues. CDR1 and CDR2 from the germline V gene are SGHTA and FQGNSA.